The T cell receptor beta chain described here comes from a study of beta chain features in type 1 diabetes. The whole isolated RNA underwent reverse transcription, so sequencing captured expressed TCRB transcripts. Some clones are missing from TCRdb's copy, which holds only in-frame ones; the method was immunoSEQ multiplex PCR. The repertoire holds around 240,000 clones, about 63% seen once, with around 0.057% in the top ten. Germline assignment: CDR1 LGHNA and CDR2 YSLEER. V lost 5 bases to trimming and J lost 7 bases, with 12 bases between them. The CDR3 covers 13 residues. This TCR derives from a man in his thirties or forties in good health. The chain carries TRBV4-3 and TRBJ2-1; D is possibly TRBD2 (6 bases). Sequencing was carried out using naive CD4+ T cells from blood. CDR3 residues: CASSYGTGNEQFF. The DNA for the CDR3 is TGCGCCAGCAGCTACGGGACTGGGAATGAGCAGTTCTTC.